This TCR beta chain was sequenced for a study of T cell changes during pregnancy in multiple sclerosis. Sequencing used immunoSEQ multiplex PCR; TCRdb keeps in-frame clones, though not all of them. Of some 87,000 clones in the sample, approximately 90% are singletons; the top ten hold around 0.2%. Trimming pared 2 bases from V and 1 base from J, leaving 6 bases between. There are 14 residues in the CDR3. From germline, CDR1 is MNHNS and CDR2 SASEGT. The chain couples TRBV6-1 to TRBJ1-3; D not certain. The sequence was obtained from a female donor with multiple sclerosis, enrolled in a pregnancy study. This material consisted of CD4+ T cells from peripheral blood mononuclear cells, taken before pregnancy. The CDR3 DNA reads as TGTGCCAGCAGTGAATTCGTTTCTGGAAACACCATATATTTT. It yields the protein CASSEFVSGNTIYF.